The 24 T cell receptor beta chains below all came from one sample that was sequenced in a study of CD8 T cells in ankylosing spondylitis. Notes on the study in general: There was a TCR beta motif, made of eight highly homologous variants, that appeared characteristic of ankylosing spondylitis blood.

TCRdb reprocessed the 5' RACE reads via MiXCR and lists one record per CDR3 protein. This sample has over 400,000 distinct CDR3 sequences, with 25% to 30% found just once. No antigen has been assigned to these receptors. The sample comprised blood, either unsorted or a sorted T cell fraction (not recorded which). These receptors were collected from a male donor with ankylosing spondylitis.

The chain carries TRBV7-9 and TRBJ1-4; the match to TRBD1 covers 8 bases. The CDR3 length is 16 residues. The junction had 9 bases not matched to a gene; V was cut back by 5 bases and J by 4 bases. The germline V gene encodes CDR1 SEHNR and CDR2 FQNEAQ (reference sequence). The CDR3 spells CASSPGQAALNEKLFF. CDR3 coding DNA: TGTGCCAGCAGCCCGGGACAGGCGGCCCTTAATGAAAAACTGTTTTTT. The entire variable domain, with the rest obtained from reference TRBV7-9 and TRBJ1-4, is as follows: DTGVSQNPRHKITKRGQNVTFRCDPISEHNRLYWYRQTLGQGPEFLTYFQNEAQLEKSRLLSDRFSAERPKGSFSTLEIQRTEQGDSAMYLCASSPGQAALNEKLFFGSGTQLSVL.

This clonotype showed up just a few times. J is TRBJ2-7 and V is TRBV20-1; D perhaps matches TRBD1 (5 bases). Germline loops: CDR1 DFQATT, CDR2 SNEGSKA (reference sequence). This CDR3 has 14 residues. Trimming stripped 6 bases from V and 6 bases from J, with 21 bases between. CDR3 sequence (DNA): TGCAGTGCAATATTATCCCGCCTCAGGGCCGAGCAGTACGTC. It specifies CSAILSRLRAEQYV.

The chain combines TRBV11-1 with TRBJ2-7; a possible D gene is TRBD1 (7 bases). The germline CDR1 and CDR2 sequences are SGHAT and FQDESV (reference sequence). V shed 1 base and J shed 3 bases, with 22 bases lying between them. CDR3 size: 18 residues. CDR3 protein: CASSLGQGGGLGNYEQYV. CDR3 bases: TGTGCCAGCAGCTTAGGGCAGGGGGGAGGACTTGGTAACTACGAGCAGTACGTC.

This clonotype has at least ten counts. The chain carries TRBV29-1 and TRBJ1-2; tentatively, D is TRBD1 (5 bases). In germline, CDR1 is SQVTM, CDR2 ANQGSEA. Trimming shortened V by 3 bases and J by 6 bases, and 8 bases separated the two germline ends. CDR3 length: 11 residues. The DNA of the CDR3 is TGCAGCGTTGACAGGGCCGATGGCTACACCTTC. This gives the protein CSVDRADGYTF.

CDR3 DNA sequence: TGCAGTGCTAGAGATCTGGGGACACCTAACACCGGGGAGCTGTTTTTT. Protein sequence: CSARDLGTPNTGELFF. The gene calls are TRBV20-1 and TRBJ2-2; D might be TRBD1 (6 bases). This CDR3 is built from 16 residues. Trimming removed 0 bases from V and 2 bases from J, with 13 bases in between. From germline, CDR1 is DFQATT and CDR2 SNEGSKA (reference sequence).

This chain joins TRBV28 and TRBJ2-1; TRBD2 aligns across 10 bases. The CDR3 is 15 residues long. Germline-derived CDR1 and CDR2 are MDHEN and SYDVKM. The junction had 12 bases not matched to a gene; V was cut back by 7 bases and J by 9 bases. CDR3 DNA sequence: TGTGCCAGCACCCTAGCGGGAGCGGCCGGCGGTGAGCAGTTCTTC. This gives the protein CASTLAGAAGGEQFF.

In its sample, this clonotype was seen a few times. The chain uses TRBV10-3 and TRBJ2-2; D may match TRBD1 or TRBD2 (5 bases each). V shed 6 bases and J shed 5 bases, with 10 bases lying between them. Germline V lookup: CDR1 ENHRY, CDR2 SYGVKD. The CDR3 contains 13 residues. The CDR3 DNA follows: TGTGCCATCAGGAGCAGGGAGACCGGGGAGCTGTTTTTT. The encoded protein is CAIRSRETGELFF.

V usage is TRBV18 and J usage is TRBJ2-7; a possible D gene is TRBD1 (6 bases). This CDR3 is 14 amino acids long. Germline-derived CDR1 and CDR2 are KGHSH and LQKENI. Trimming stripped 3 bases from V and 4 bases from J, with 13 bases between. The CDR3 reads CASSPAGVKYEQYF. CDR3 nucleotides: TGTGCCAGCTCACCGGCAGGGGTGAAATACGAGCAGTACTTC.

This clonotype has at least ten counts. This chain joins TRBV20-1 and TRBJ2-1, with D maybe TRBD2 (5 bases). Germline CDR1 reads DFQATT; CDR2 reads SNEGSKA (reference sequence). CDR3 length: 12 residues. Trimming took off 6 bases at V and 9 bases at J, with 15 bases between the two ends. CDR3 region: CSALGSITEQFF. The DNA for the CDR3 is TGCAGTGCCCTTGGGAGCATTACTGAGCAGTTCTTC.

This clonotype was detected many times. The rearrangement uses TRBV7-2 and TRBJ1-5; maybe TRBD1 (6 bases). Looked up from germline, CDR1 is SGHTA and CDR2 is FQGNSA. V was pared by 4 bases and J by 5 bases, with 15 bases between. CDR3 size: 15 residues. CDR3 sequence reads: CASSSRGGADQPQHF. In nucleotides, the CDR3 is TGTGCCAGCAGCTCCAGAGGGGGGGCAGATCAGCCCCAGCATTTT.

V usage is TRBV6-1 and J usage is TRBJ1-1; 7 positions agree with TRBD1. The CDR3 totals 15 residues. The V and J ends lost 4 bases and 6 bases, in that order; junction bases with no gene match: 11. Germline V lookup: CDR1 MNHNS, CDR2 SASEGT. CDR3 DNA sequence: TGTGCCAGCAGTGGGGGGACAGCTGGTTTCTCTGAAGCTTTCTTT. Translated: CASSGGTAGFSEAFF.

This clonotype appeared a few times. The chain recombines TRBV3-1 with TRBJ2-2; 9 bases match TRBD2. This CDR3 has 16 amino acids. Per the germline V gene, CDR1 is LGHDT and CDR2 is YNNKEL (reference sequence). Unmatched junction bases numbered 5, after V lost 3 bases and J lost 3 bases. Written as DNA, the CDR3 is TGTGCCAGCAGCCATCTTAGCGGGAGAGACACCGGGGAGCTGTTTTTT. Its translation: CASSHLSGRDTGELFF. Full variable domain (missing parts from reference TRBV3-1 and TRBJ2-2): DTAVSQTPKYLVTQMGNDKSIKCEQNLGHDTMYWYKQDSKKFLKIMFSYNNKELIINETVPNRFSPKSPDKAHLNLHINSLELGDSAVYFCASSHLSGRDTGELFFGEGSRLTVL.

The chain has TRBV20-1 and TRBJ2-1; weak D call: TRBD1 (6 bases). CDR3 length: 16 residues. CDR1 DFQATT and CDR2 SNEGSKA come from the germline V gene (reference sequence). Trimming cost V 1 base and J 7 bases, with 20 bases left between them. In nucleotides, the CDR3 is TGCAGTGCTAGAGTGCAAGGACAGCGAGTGGGAAATGAGCAGTTCTTC. The encoded protein is CSARVQGQRVGNEQFF.

V is TRBV20-1 and J is TRBJ2-7; D call uncertain. The CDR3 has 12 amino acids. The germline V gene encodes CDR1 DFQATT and CDR2 SNEGSKA (reference sequence). With 5 bases removed from V and 4 bases from J, the gap between germline ends came to 12 bases. The CDR3 nucleotides read TGCAGTGCTCCACGGTGGGGTTACGAGCAGTACTTC. It is translated as CSAPRWGYEQYF.

The rearrangement joins TRBV4-1 to TRBJ2-1, with 8 bases matching TRBD2. This CDR3 comprises 16 residues. Germline V gene lookup returns CDR1 MGHRA and CDR2 YSYEKL. After removal of 1 base from V and 6 bases from J, the junction contained 8 bases not matched to a gene. The CDR3 DNA reads TGCGCCAGCAGCCAAGCCAAAGCGGGAGTATGCAATGAGCAGTTCTTC. Encoded protein: CASSQAKAGVCNEQFF.

This clonotype was counted at least ten times. The V and J genes are TRBV20-1 and TRBJ2-3, with a tentative D call TRBD2 (6 bases). The length of the CDR3 is 16 residues. V was clipped by 1 base and J by 3 bases, with 17 bases between them. Germline CDR1 is DFQATT and CDR2 is SNEGSKA (reference sequence). Here the CDR3 DNA reads TGCAGTGCTAGAGTGTCCGGCGGGGTAGCGACAGATACGCAGTATTTT. It specifies CSARVSGGVATDTQYF.

This clonotype showed up just once. The genes are TRBV7-2 and TRBJ1-2; unclear D gene. Germline loops: CDR1 SGHTA, CDR2 FQGNSA. V was clipped by 3 bases and J by 0 bases, with 11 bases between them. This CDR3 is built from 15 residues. The CDR3 region has the DNA TGTGCCAGCAGCTTCTTAGCTGGGGCTAACTATGGCTACACCTTC. Its protein is CASSFLAGANYGYTF.

This CDR3 is CASSEGTSVYNEQFF. CDR3 bases: TGTGCCAGCAGTGAGGGGACTAGCGTCTACAATGAGCAGTTCTTC. The rearrangement uses TRBV6-4 and TRBJ2-1, with TRBD2 matching 10 bases. The CDR3 sequence is 15 residues long. V lost 3 bases to trimming and J lost 3 bases; unmatched junction nucleotides: 2. Looked up from germline, CDR1 is MRHNA and CDR2 is SNTAGT.

DNA for the CDR3: TGTGCCAGCAGTCTTGGGAGGACTGCTCAGTACTTC. It codes for CASSLGRTAQYF. J is TRBJ2-4 and V is TRBV6-2 or TRBV6-3; possibly TRBD2 for D (6 bases). CDR1 MNHEY and CDR2 SVGEGT come from the germline V gene. V lost 5 bases and J 12 bases, leaving 14 bases between the germline ends. The CDR3 has 12 amino acids.

This rearrangement joins TRBV11-1 to TRBJ2-1; 9 bases fit TRBD2. Looked up from germline, CDR1 is SGHAT and CDR2 is FQDESV (reference sequence). Unmatched junction bases numbered 20, after V lost 8 bases and J lost 0 bases. CDR3 length equals 20 residues. CDR3 DNA: TGTGCCAGCTTCCGTCACCTGGCGGGAGGGTACCCCAGCTCCTACAATGAGCAGTTCTTC. This gives the protein CASFRHLAGGYPSSYNEQFF.

The rearrangement links TRBV12-3 or TRBV12-4 to TRBJ1-2; no reliable D call. The length of the CDR3 is 12 residues. Trimming took 4 bases from V and 4 from J, leaving 7 bases between them. The CDR3, as DNA: TGTGCCAGCAGTTCCAGCCGCTATGGCTACACCTTC. The encoded protein is CASSSSRYGYTF.

V and J are TRBV27 and TRBJ2-7; 8 nucleotides line up with TRBD2. J was trimmed by 5 bases and V by 2 bases; bases with no gene match: 8. Germline V gene lookup returns CDR1 MNHEY and CDR2 SMNVEV (reference sequence). The CDR3 consists of 15 residues. In nucleotides, the CDR3 is TGTGCCAGCAGTTTAACAGCGGGAGCTCGCCACGAGCAGTACTTC. Encoded protein: CASSLTAGARHEQYF.

J is TRBJ1-1 and V is TRBV5-1; no firm D call. V gave up 0 bases and J gave up 0 bases, with 6 bases separating them. In germline, CDR1 is SGHRS, CDR2 YFSETQ. The CDR3 contains 14 residues. The CDR3 nucleotides are TGCGCCAGCAGCTTGGGAGTGATGAACACTGAAGCTTTCTTT. It specifies CASSLGVMNTEAFF.

The chain links TRBV20-1 to TRBJ2-1; D is ambiguous. CDR1 and CDR2 (germline): DFQATT, SNEGSKA (reference sequence). The CDR3 contains 15 residues. V lost 1 base and J lost 4, with 14 bases in between. CDR3 nucleotides: TGCAGTGCTAGAGGCACCCGGTGGGGTTACAATGAGCAGTTCTTC. This codes for CSARGTRWGYNEQFF.